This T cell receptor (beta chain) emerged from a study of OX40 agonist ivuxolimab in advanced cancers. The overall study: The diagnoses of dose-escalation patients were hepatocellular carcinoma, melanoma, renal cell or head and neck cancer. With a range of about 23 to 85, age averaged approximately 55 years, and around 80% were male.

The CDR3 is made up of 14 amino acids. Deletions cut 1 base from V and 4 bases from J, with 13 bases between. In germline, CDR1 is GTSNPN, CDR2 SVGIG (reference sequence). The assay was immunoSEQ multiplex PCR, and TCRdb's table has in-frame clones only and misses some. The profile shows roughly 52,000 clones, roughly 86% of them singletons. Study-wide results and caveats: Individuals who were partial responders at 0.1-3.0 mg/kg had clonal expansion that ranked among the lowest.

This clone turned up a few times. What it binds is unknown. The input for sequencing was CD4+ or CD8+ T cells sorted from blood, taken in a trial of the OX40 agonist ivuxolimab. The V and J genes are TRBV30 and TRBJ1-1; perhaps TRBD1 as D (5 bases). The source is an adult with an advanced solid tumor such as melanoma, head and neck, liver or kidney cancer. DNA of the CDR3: TGTGCCTGGAGTGGGTCAGGGATGAGCACTGAAGCTTTCTTT. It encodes CAWSGSGMSTEAFF.